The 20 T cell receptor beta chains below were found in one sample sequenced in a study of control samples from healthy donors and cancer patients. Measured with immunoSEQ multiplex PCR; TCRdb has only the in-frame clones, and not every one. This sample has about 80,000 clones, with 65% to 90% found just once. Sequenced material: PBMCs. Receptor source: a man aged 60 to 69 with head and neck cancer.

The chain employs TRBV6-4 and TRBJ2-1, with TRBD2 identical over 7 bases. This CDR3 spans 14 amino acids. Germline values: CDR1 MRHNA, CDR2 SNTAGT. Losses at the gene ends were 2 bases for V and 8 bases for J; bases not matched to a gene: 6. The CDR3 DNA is TGTGCCAGCAGTGACGCTGCGGGAGTGGATGAGCAGTTCTTC. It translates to CASSDAAGVDEQFF.

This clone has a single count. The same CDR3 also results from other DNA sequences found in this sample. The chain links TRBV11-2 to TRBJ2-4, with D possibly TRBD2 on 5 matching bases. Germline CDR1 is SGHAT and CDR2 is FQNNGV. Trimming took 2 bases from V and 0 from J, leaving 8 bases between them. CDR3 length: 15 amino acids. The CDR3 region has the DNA TGTGCCAGCAGCTTACGTGGACTAGCCAAAAACATTCAGTACTTC. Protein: CASSLRGLAKNIQYF.

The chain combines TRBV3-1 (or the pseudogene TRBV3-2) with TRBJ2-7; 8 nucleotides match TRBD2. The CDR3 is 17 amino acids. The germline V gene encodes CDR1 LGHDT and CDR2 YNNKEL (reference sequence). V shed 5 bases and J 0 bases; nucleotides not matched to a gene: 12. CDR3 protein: CASSKVRLALSSYEQYF. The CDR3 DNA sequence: TGTGCCAGCAGCAAAGTCCGACTAGCGCTAAGCTCCTACGAGCAGTACTTC.

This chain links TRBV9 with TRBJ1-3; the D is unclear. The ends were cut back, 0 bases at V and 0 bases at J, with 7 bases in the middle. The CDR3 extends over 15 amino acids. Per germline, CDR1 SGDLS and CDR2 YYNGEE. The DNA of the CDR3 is TGTGCCAGCAGCGTAGACGGAAGCTCTGGAAACACCATATATTTT. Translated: CASSVDGSSGNTIYF. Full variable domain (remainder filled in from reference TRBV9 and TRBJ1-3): DSGVTQTPKHLITATGQRVTLRCSPRSGDLSVYWYQQSLDQGLQFLIQYYNGEERAKGNILERFSAQQFPDLHSELNLSSLELGDSALYFCASSVDGSSGNTIYFGEGSWLTVV.

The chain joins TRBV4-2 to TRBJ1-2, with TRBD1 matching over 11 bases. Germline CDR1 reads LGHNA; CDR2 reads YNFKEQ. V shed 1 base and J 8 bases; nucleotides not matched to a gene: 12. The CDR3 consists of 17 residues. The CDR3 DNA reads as TGTGCCAGCAGCCAAGGAATCTCCGGGACAGGGGGAAGGGGCTACACCTTC. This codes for CASSQGISGTGGRGYTF.

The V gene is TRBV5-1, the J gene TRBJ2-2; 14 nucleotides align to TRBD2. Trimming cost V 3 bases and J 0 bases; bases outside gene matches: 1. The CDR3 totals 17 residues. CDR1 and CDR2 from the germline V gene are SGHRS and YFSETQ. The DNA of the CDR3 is TGCGCCAGCAGCTGGGGACTAGCGGGGGCGAACACCGGGGAGCTGTTTTTT. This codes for CASSWGLAGANTGELFF.

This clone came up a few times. This CDR3 is CASSWTSGSDTQYF. In DNA, the CDR3 is TGTGCCAGCAGCTGGACTAGCGGGAGTGATACGCAGTATTTT. This chain links TRBV7-2 with TRBJ2-3; 13 bases are a match to TRBD2. Germline values: CDR1 SGHTA, CDR2 FQGNSA. The CDR3 spans 14 residues. After removal of 4 bases from V and 6 bases from J, the junction contained 1 base not matched to a gene.

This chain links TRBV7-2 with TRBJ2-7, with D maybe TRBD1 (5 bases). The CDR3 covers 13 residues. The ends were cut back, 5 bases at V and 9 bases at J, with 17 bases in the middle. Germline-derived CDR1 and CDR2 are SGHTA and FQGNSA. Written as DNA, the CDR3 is TGTGCCAGCAGCACAGGTTTAGGAACCAGGCAGTACTTC. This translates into CASSTGLGTRQYF.

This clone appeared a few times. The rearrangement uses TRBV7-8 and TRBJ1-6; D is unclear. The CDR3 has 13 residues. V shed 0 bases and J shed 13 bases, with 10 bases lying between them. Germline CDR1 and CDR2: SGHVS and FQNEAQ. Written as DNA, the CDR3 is TGTGCCAGCAGCTTAGCCCCCTTTCCGCCCCTCCACTTT. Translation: CASSLAPFPPLHF.

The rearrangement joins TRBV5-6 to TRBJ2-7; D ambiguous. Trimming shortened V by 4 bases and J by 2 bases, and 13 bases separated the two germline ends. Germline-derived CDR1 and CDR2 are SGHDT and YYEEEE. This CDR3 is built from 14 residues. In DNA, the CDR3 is TGTGCCAGCAGCGAGATGACCGAAACCTACGAGCAGTACTTC. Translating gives CASSEMTETYEQYF.

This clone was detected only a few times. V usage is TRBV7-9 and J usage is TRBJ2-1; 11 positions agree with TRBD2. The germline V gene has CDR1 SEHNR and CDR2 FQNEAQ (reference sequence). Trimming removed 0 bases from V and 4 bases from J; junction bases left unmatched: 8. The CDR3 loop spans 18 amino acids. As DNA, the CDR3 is TGTGCCAGCAGCTTAGCGACGGTAGCGGGAGGGGTATACAATGAGCAGTTCTTC. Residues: CASSLATVAGGVYNEQFF.

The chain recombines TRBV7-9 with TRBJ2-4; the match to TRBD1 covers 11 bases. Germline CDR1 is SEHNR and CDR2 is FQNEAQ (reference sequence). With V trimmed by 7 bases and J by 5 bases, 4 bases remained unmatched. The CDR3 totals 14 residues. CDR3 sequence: CASTWTGGENIQYF. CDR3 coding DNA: TGTGCCAGCACTTGGACAGGGGGCGAAAACATTCAGTACTTC.

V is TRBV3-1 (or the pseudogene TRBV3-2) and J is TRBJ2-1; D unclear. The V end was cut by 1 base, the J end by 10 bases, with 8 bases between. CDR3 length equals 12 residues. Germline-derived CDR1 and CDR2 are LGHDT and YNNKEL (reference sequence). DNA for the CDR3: TGTGCCAGCAGCCAAGTGAACTTCGAGCAGTTCTTC. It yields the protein CASSQVNFEQFF.

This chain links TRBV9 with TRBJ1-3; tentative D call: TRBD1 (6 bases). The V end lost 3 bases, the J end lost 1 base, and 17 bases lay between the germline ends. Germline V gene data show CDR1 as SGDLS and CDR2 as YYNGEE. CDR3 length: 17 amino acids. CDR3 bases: TGTGCCAGCAGCGAGGCCCCCCCAGGGGTTTCTGGAAACACCATATATTTT. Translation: CASSEAPPGVSGNTIYF.

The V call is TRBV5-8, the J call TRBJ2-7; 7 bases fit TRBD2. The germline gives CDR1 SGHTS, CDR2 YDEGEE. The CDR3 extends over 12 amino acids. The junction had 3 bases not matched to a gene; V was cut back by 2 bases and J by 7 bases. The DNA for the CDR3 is TGTGCCAGCAGCTTCGGGGGAGGGGAGCAGTACTTC. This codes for CASSFGGGEQYF.

CDR3 sequence (DNA): TGTGCCAGCTCACTATCGAGGCTAAACAATGAGCAGTTCTTC. Translating it yields CASSLSRLNNEQFF. The rearrangement joins TRBV18 to TRBJ2-1; D gene uncertain. This CDR3 spans 14 amino acids. Trimming took off 4 bases at V and 5 bases at J, with 12 bases between the two ends. Looked up from germline, CDR1 is KGHSH and CDR2 is LQKENI. Combining the CDR3 with reference TRBV18 and TRBJ2-1 gives the whole variable domain NAGVMQNPRHLVRRRGQEARLRCSPMKGHSHVYWYRQLPEEGLKFMVYLQKENIIDESGMPKERFSAEFPKEGPSILRIQQVVRGDSAAYFCASSLSRLNNEQFFGPGTRLTVL.

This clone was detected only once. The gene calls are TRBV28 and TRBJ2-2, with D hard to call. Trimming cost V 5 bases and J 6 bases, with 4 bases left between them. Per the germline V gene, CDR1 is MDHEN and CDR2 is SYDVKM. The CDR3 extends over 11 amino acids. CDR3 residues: CASSRSGELFF. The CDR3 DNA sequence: TGTGCCAGCAGTAGGTCCGGGGAGCTGTTTTTT.

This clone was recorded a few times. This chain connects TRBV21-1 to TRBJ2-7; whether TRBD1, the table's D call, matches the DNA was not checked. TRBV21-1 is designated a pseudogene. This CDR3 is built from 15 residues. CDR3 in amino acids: CASSPDRGLTRWQYF. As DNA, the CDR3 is TGTGCCAGCAGCCCCGACAGGGGACTTACTCGTTGGCAGTACTTC.

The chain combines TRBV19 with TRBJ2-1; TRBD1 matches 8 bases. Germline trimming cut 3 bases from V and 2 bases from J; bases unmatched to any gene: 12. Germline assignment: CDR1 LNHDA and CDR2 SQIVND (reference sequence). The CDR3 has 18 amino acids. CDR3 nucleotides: TGTGCCAGTAGTATTTTCCCCCAGGGGACAGGCCCCTACAATGAGCAGTTCTTC. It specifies CASSIFPQGTGPYNEQFF.

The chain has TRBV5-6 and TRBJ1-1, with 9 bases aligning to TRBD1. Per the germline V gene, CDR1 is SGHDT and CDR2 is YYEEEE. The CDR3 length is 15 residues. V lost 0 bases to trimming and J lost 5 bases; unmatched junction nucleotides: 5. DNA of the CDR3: TGTGCCAGCAGCTTGGTGGGGACAGGGTGGACTGAAGCTTTCTTT. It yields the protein CASSLVGTGWTEAFF.